The present entry profiles one T cell receptor beta chain with its context. Its antigen is currently unknown. Assay: immunoSEQ multiplex PCR; the TCRdb copy retains only in-frame clones and omits some. The sample records 250,000 to 400,000 clones, approximately 86% being singletons. Germline-derived CDR1 and CDR2 are MGHDK and SYGVNS. The CDR3 loop spans 15 amino acids. V gave up 4 bases and J gave up 5 bases; unmatched junction bases: 8. This record comes from a study of cytomegalovirus exposure and HLA in healthy donors. Study-wide results and caveats: Most TCR sequences were rare, but some public TCRs occurred in many donors.

Sequencing was carried out using PBMCs. This receptor was identified in a man aged 25 to 40 in good health and CMV-seronegative. The J gene is TRBJ1-1, the V gene TRBV25-1; 9 bases line up with TRBD1. The CDR3 coding sequence is TGTGCCAGCAGTGTGGACAGGGGACGGGGAACTGAAGCTTTCTTT. Translating gives CASSVDRGRGTEAFF.